These 23 T cell receptor beta chains originate from one sample sequenced in a study of T cell changes during pregnancy in multiple sclerosis. Here immunoSEQ multiplex PCR was the method, and the copy in TCRdb shows in-frame clones only, minus some. This sample has almost 55,000 clones, with over 85% found just once. The sequences come from CD8+ T cells from peripheral blood mononuclear cells, collected before pregnancy. These receptor sequences come from a female donor with multiple sclerosis, enrolled in a pregnancy study.

The chain joins TRBV6-6 to TRBJ2-3; 8 bases match TRBD2. The J segment lost 5 bases and the V segment lost 8 bases, leaving 9 bases of the junction unmatched. CDR3 length equals 14 residues. Germline lookup yields CDR1 MNHNY and CDR2 SVGAGI (reference sequence). The CDR3 loop reads CASGERGPEDTQYF. CDR3 sequence (DNA): TGTGCCAGCGGGGAGCGGGGGCCGGAAGATACGCAGTATTTT.

The rearrangement joins TRBV4-2 to TRBJ2-3, with 8 bases matching TRBD2. Unmatched junction bases numbered 8, after V lost 5 bases and J lost 4 bases. Germline V gene data show CDR1 as LGHNA and CDR2 as YNFKEQ. CDR3 length equals 15 residues. The CDR3 DNA sequence: TGTGCCAGCAGCGAGGAGCGGGGGACGCCAGATACGCAGTATTTT. Amino acids: CASSEERGTPDTQYF.

The chain has TRBV10-3 and TRBJ2-1; a possible D gene is TRBD1 (6 bases). This CDR3 is 14 amino acids long. Trimming took off 5 bases at V and 9 bases at J, with 17 bases between the two ends. Germline V gene data show CDR1 as ENHRY and CDR2 as SYGVKD. In nucleotides, the CDR3 is TGTGCCATCAGTATGACAGTGAGGGGGACTGAGCAGTTCTTC. As protein: CAISMTVRGTEQFF.

V is TRBV7-8 and J is TRBJ1-1, with D unclear. The CDR3 is made up of 12 amino acids. V was cut by 4 bases and J by 1 base, with 4 bases left in between. Germline-derived CDR1 and CDR2 are SGHVS and FQNEAQ. DNA for the CDR3: TGTGCCAGCAGCTCCAAGAACACTGAAGCTTTCTTT. Encoded protein: CASSSKNTEAFF.

This chain joins TRBV11-3 and TRBJ2-1; possibly TRBD2 for D (5 bases). The CDR3 has 14 amino acids. Germline V gives CDR1 SGHNT, CDR2 YENEEA. Between the trimmed V and J ends, which lost 4 bases and 8 bases, there was a span of 15 bases. CDR3 protein: CASSSRRVFDEQFF. The CDR3 bases are TGTGCCAGCAGCTCCCGGCGGGTGTTTGATGAGCAGTTCTTC.

The chain combines TRBV6-5 with TRBJ1-1; D is unclear. Trimming removed 7 bases from V and 2 bases from J, with 5 bases in between. This CDR3 is 11 amino acids long. The germline V gene encodes CDR1 MNHEY and CDR2 SVGAGI. DNA of the CDR3: TGTGCCAGCATGAGTAACACTGAAGCTTTCTTT. This sequence encodes CASMSNTEAFF.

The chain employs TRBV7-6 and TRBJ2-7; D unresolved. The germline CDR1 and CDR2 sequences are SGHVS and FNYEAQ. V gave up 1 base and J gave up 5 bases, with 9 bases separating them. The CDR3 extends over 13 amino acids. CDR3 sequence (DNA): TGTGCCAGCAGCTTAGAAACAGCCCACGAGCAGTACTTC. Amino acid sequence: CASSLETAHEQYF.

This clone showed up just a few times. This rearrangement joins TRBV7-6 to TRBJ2-1; 7 bases align to TRBD2. The germline V gene has CDR1 SGHVS and CDR2 FNYEAQ. Trimming cost V 3 bases and J 6 bases; bases outside gene matches: 8. The CDR3 sequence is 15 residues long. The CDR3 nucleotides are TGTGCCAGCAGCTTTATGGCGGGGGATGGCAATGAGCAGTTCTTC. Its protein is CASSFMAGDGNEQFF.

This clone was observed once. This sequence joins TRBV4-3 and TRBJ1-2; the match to TRBD1 covers 9 bases. This CDR3 comprises 15 residues. Germline CDR1 reads LGHNA; CDR2 reads YSLEER. Unmatched junction bases numbered 7, after V lost 0 bases and J lost 8 bases. The CDR3 DNA sequence: TGCGCCAGCAGCCAAGATCGCACAGGGGGCGACGGCTACACCTTC. This encodes CASSQDRTGGDGYTF.

The rearrangement links TRBV11-2 to TRBJ1-5, with TRBD1 identical over 10 bases. Germline V gene sequence: CDR1 SGHAT, CDR2 FQNNGV. V dropped 4 bases and J dropped 4; count of bases not matched to a gene: 4. The CDR3 covers 15 residues. This chain's CDR3 is CASSSTGGANQPQHF. Here the CDR3 DNA reads TGTGCCAGCAGCTCGACAGGGGGCGCAAATCAGCCCCAGCATTTT.

The rearrangement joins TRBV10-3 to TRBJ1-2; 10 bases are shared with TRBD1. J gave up 1 base and V 0 bases, and 5 bases lay outside the gene matches. The germline V gene encodes CDR1 ENHRY and CDR2 SYGVKD. The CDR3 runs to 17 residues. DNA for the CDR3: TGTGCCATCAGTGAGTCGACAGGGGGCCCAAGTAACTATGGCTACACCTTC. Amino acid sequence: CAISESTGGPSNYGYTF.

The rearrangement uses TRBV7-2 and TRBJ2-3, with D tentatively TRBD1 (5 bases). CDR3 length: 12 residues. CDR1 is SGHTA, CDR2 FQGNSA, per germline. Trimming removed 6 bases from V and 9 bases from J, with 13 bases in between. This chain's CDR3 is CASRPSQGTQYF. CDR3 DNA sequence: TGTGCCAGCAGACCCTCTCAGGGCACGCAGTATTTT.

The chain carries TRBV29-1 and TRBJ1-2, with TRBD1 as a possible D gene (6 bases). The CDR3 consists of 13 residues. V lost 0 bases to trimming and J lost 6 bases, with 11 bases between them. Germline V gene lookup returns CDR1 SQVTM and CDR2 ANQGSEA. CDR3: CSVEEGGADGYTF. DNA for the CDR3: TGCAGCGTTGAAGAGGGGGGGGCGGATGGCTACACCTTC.

The chain carries TRBV6-5 and TRBJ2-7; tentative D call: TRBD1 (5 bases). Per germline, CDR1 MNHEY and CDR2 SVGAGI. The ends were cut back, 2 bases at V and 6 bases at J, with 11 bases in the middle. The CDR3 sequence is 13 residues long. In nucleotides, the CDR3 is TGTGCCAGCAGTTACGTCCCAGGGTCCGAGCAGTACTTC. As protein: CASSYVPGSEQYF.

This clone was detected once. The chain has TRBV7-9 and TRBJ2-6; tentative D call: TRBD2 (5 bases). The CDR3 is made up of 17 amino acids. Between the trimmed V and J ends, which lost 3 bases and 1 base, there was a span of 13 bases. Looked up from germline, CDR1 is SEHNR and CDR2 is FQNEAQ (reference sequence). The CDR3 spells CASSFLTGSSGANVLTF. DNA of the CDR3: TGTGCCAGCAGCTTTCTCACGGGGTCGTCTGGGGCCAACGTCCTGACTTTC.

This clone appeared once. The V and J genes are TRBV27 and TRBJ2-3; 8 nucleotides agree with TRBD2. This CDR3 spans 16 amino acids. V lost 4 bases, J lost 2 bases, and 8 bases stayed unmatched. Germline V gives CDR1 MNHEY, CDR2 SMNVEV (reference sequence). The CDR3 DNA reads TGTGCCAGCAGTTCAAAACTAGCGGACCCCACAGATACGCAGTATTTT. It codes for CASSSKLADPTDTQYF.

This chain joins TRBV27 and TRBJ2-3; D is undetermined. The CDR3 extends over 15 amino acids. V dropped 4 bases and J dropped 1 base, with 12 bases sitting between them. Germline CDR1 reads MNHEY; CDR2 reads SMNVEV (reference sequence). The CDR3 loop is CASSSPGTGTDTQYF. The CDR3 DNA reads TGTGCCAGCAGTTCTCCAGGAACGGGCACAGATACGCAGTATTTT.

This clone appeared a single time. The rearrangement joins TRBV4-1 to TRBJ1-2; D might be TRBD1 (6 bases). CDR1 MGHRA and CDR2 YSYEKL come from the germline V gene. The CDR3 consists of 16 residues. Trimming stripped 4 bases from V and 4 bases from J, with 19 bases between. CDR3 protein: CASSPGGGAQGYGYTF. CDR3 DNA: TGCGCCAGCAGCCCGGGTGGGGGGGCCCAAGGCTATGGCTACACCTTC.

This sequence joins TRBV7-3 and TRBJ2-1; maybe TRBD2 (7 bases). Germline V gene data show CDR1 as SGHTA and CDR2 as FQGTGA. Trimming pared 1 base from V and 5 bases from J, leaving 15 bases between. The CDR3 consists of 16 residues. Here the CDR3 reads CASSLNPFGGHNEQFF. In DNA form, the CDR3 reads TGTGCCAGCAGCTTAAATCCCTTCGGGGGGCACAATGAGCAGTTCTTC.

V is TRBV7-9 and J is TRBJ2-7, with 7 bases matching TRBD1. This CDR3 spans 13 amino acids. Germline assignment: CDR1 SEHNR and CDR2 FQNEAQ (reference sequence). V lost 3 bases to trimming and J lost 3 bases; unmatched junction nucleotides: 2. CDR3 DNA: TGTGCCAGCAGCTTGGGACAGCTCTACGAGCAGTACTTC. Residues: CASSLGQLYEQYF.

This chain uses TRBV10-2 with TRBJ1-4; 8 bases match TRBD1. The CDR3 has 14 amino acids. V dropped 6 bases and J dropped 8; count of bases not matched to a gene: 8. The germline CDR1 and CDR2 sequences are WSHSY and SAAADI. The CDR3, as DNA: TGCGCCAGCAGGACAGGGGATGGGAAGGAAAAACTGTTTTTT. Translating gives CASRTGDGKEKLFF.

The chain joins TRBV7-3 to TRBJ1-1; TRBD1 matches 7 bases. The germline gives CDR1 SGHTA, CDR2 FQGTGA. The CDR3 has 14 residues. With 5 bases clipped from V and 0 bases from J, the junction kept 3 bases outside the gene matches. The CDR3 region is CASSQQGMNTEAFF. CDR3 bases: TGTGCCAGCAGCCAACAGGGGATGAACACTGAAGCTTTCTTT.

The chain recombines TRBV11-2 with TRBJ1-3; D may be TRBD1 (6 bases). The length of the CDR3 is 15 residues. CDR1 and CDR2 (germline): SGHAT, FQNNGV. Deletions cut 5 bases from V and 9 bases from J, with 20 bases between. This CDR3 is CASSQTSSLRGTIYF. CDR3 DNA: TGTGCCAGCAGCCAGACATCGTCTCTCAGGGGCACCATATATTTT.